This T cell receptor (beta chain) came from a study of T cell responses to AZD1222 COVID-19 vaccine. Only in-frame clones appear in the TCRdb table, and some are missing; sequencing was by immunoSEQ multiplex PCR. The sample includes hundreds of thousands of clones, 94% of them seen just once. From germline, CDR1 is SNHLY and CDR2 FYNNEI. V dropped 6 bases and J dropped 4; count of bases not matched to a gene: 7. CDR3 size: 15 residues. The sequence was obtained from an adult who received the AZD1222 COVID-19 vaccine. V gene TRBV2 combines with J gene TRBJ2-2; 8 bases are shared with TRBD1. Specimen: peripheral blood, collected 28 days after the second AZD1222 dose. CDR3 sequence: CASRPGTGGTGELFF. The CDR3 DNA reads as TGTGCCAGCAGGCCCGGGACAGGTGGCACCGGGGAGCTGTTTTTT.